The 15 T cell receptor beta chains below were found in one sample sequenced in a study of T cell repertoires in cytomegalovirus infection. No antigen has been assigned to these receptors. TCRdb recomputed calls from the reads with MiXCR, one row per CDR3 protein. Seen here are roughly 990,000 distinct CDR3 sequences, about a third observed once, and the top ten hold roughly 13%. The sample in question was cultured CD8+ T cells from PBMCs, obtained from culture after CMV antigen stimulation. These receptor sequences come from a human donor in good health (CMV status not recorded). Some clones in this sample may be carry-over from other donors' samples.

This chain connects TRBV27 to TRBJ2-1; tentative D call: TRBD2 (5 bases). The CDR3 is 11 residues long. Trimming cost V 3 bases and J 10 bases, with 7 bases left between them. Germline V gene lookup returns CDR1 MNHEY and CDR2 SMNVEV (reference sequence). For the CDR3, the DNA is TGTGCCAGCAGTTTCGACTACGAGCAGTTCTTC. The encoded protein is CASSFDYEQFF.

In this sample, this clonotype turned up a few times. The chain combines TRBV9 with TRBJ2-3; D ambiguous. CDR1 is SGDLS and CDR2 is YYNGEE in the germline V gene. Trimming removed 1 base from V and 6 bases from J, with 9 bases in between. The CDR3 consists of 13 residues. The CDR3 sequence: CASSVFLTDTQYF. CDR3 bases: TGTGCCAGCAGCGTATTCCTGACGGATACGCAGTATTTT.

This clonotype was seen only once. The rearrangement joins TRBV27 to TRBJ2-7; 7 bases line up with TRBD1. V shed 0 bases and J 3 bases; nucleotides not matched to a gene: 5. In germline, CDR1 is MNHEY, CDR2 SMNVEV (reference sequence). The CDR3 has 15 amino acids. This CDR3 is CASSLSGRGIYEQYV. The CDR3 DNA is TGTGCCAGCAGTTTATCGGGCAGGGGGATCTACGAGCAGTACGTC.

As regards this clonotype: The junction shows a germline mismatch at one end, possibly a read error. J is TRBJ2-1 and V is TRBV20-1, with 8 bases that match TRBD1. The CDR3 is made up of 12 amino acids. The germline gives CDR1 DFQATT, CDR2 SNEGSKA (reference sequence). Here the CDR3 reads CSAPGQDNKQFF. CDR3 DNA sequence: TGCAGTGCACCGGGACAGGACAATAAGCAGTTCTTC.

This clonotype appeared a few times. This chain connects TRBV6-5 to TRBJ2-1; 7 bases match TRBD1. The junction had 7 bases not matched to a gene; V was cut back by 7 bases and J by 7 bases. CDR1 is MNHEY and CDR2 is SVGAGI in the germline V gene. The CDR3 length is 13 residues. The DNA of the CDR3 is TGTGCCAGCAACACAGGGGTTTTAAATGAGCAGTTCTTC. This translates into CASNTGVLNEQFF.

Only a few counts were recorded for this clonotype. The rearrangement links TRBV6-5 to TRBJ2-2, with 7 nucleotides matching TRBD1. V lost 8 bases to trimming and J lost 1 base; unmatched junction nucleotides: 4. Germline V CDR1 and CDR2: MNHEY, SVGAGI. This CDR3 region has 14 residues. The CDR3 reads CASLGGGNTGELFF. DNA for the CDR3: TGTGCCAGCCTAGGGGGCGGGAACACCGGGGAGCTGTTTTTT.

The rearrangement joins TRBV7-9 to TRBJ2-3; D is possibly TRBD2 (5 bases). The CDR3 extends over 13 amino acids. Trimming left V 2 bases short and J 4 bases short, with 7 bases between. The germline V gene encodes CDR1 SEHNR and CDR2 FQNEAQ (reference sequence). As DNA, the CDR3 is TGTGCCAGCAGCTTATCTAGCCCAGATACGCAGTATTTT. Amino acid sequence: CASSLSSPDTQYF.

The chain is built from TRBV2 and TRBJ2-3; a weak D match, TRBD1 (5 bases). V was clipped by 4 bases and J by 3 bases, with 14 bases between them. Germline loops: CDR1 SNHLY, CDR2 FYNNEI. The CDR3 consists of 15 residues. This CDR3 is CASSGTPYRTDTQYF. The CDR3 DNA follows: TGTGCCAGCAGTGGGACACCCTACCGGACAGATACGCAGTATTTT.

This clonotype was seen at least ten times. This chain connects TRBV7-6 to TRBJ2-1; the match to TRBD2 covers 7 bases. The germline gives CDR1 SGHVS, CDR2 FNYEAQ. The trim removed 5 bases at V and 4 bases at J, leaving 11 bases unmatched. The CDR3 spans 16 residues. The chain's CDR3 is CASSRSGGGLYNEQFF. Written as DNA, the CDR3 is TGTGCCAGCAGCCGTAGTGGGGGGGGACTTTACAATGAGCAGTTCTTC.

The chain is built from TRBV3-1 and TRBJ2-5, with D tentatively TRBD2 (6 bases). The CDR3 runs to 14 residues. The germline V and J ends were trimmed by 8 bases and 5 bases, with 18 bases remaining between them. Germline V CDR1 and CDR2: LGHDT, YNNKEL (reference sequence). CDR3 DNA: TGTGCCAGCCTCCCAACACCTGGGGGGGAGACCCAGTACTTC. Translated: CASLPTPGGETQYF.

This clonotype was picked up a small number of times. The gene calls are TRBV28 and TRBJ2-2; TRBD2 agrees at 14 bases. CDR1 is MDHEN and CDR2 is SYDVKM in the germline V gene. V lost 5 bases to trimming and J lost 0 bases; unmatched junction nucleotides: 5. The CDR3 totals 18 residues. In DNA form, the CDR3 reads TGTGCCAGCAGTCGGGGGACTAGCGGGGGAGCGAACACCGGGGAGCTGTTTTTT. Translated, it gives CASSRGTSGGANTGELFF.

The gene calls are TRBV27 and TRBJ1-4, with D possibly TRBD1 on 5 matching bases. The germline V and J ends were trimmed by 1 base and 14 bases, with 20 bases remaining between them. Germline V CDR1 and CDR2: MNHEY, SMNVEV (reference sequence). The CDR3 is 15 residues long. The CDR3 region is CASSLYQGGLERLFF. For the CDR3, the DNA is TGTGCCAGCAGTTTATATCAGGGAGGGCTGGAAAGGCTGTTTTTT.

The chain joins TRBV9 to TRBJ2-1; D may be TRBD1 or TRBD2 (5 bases each). From germline, CDR1 is SGDLS and CDR2 YYNGEE. CDR3 length: 15 amino acids. V dropped 4 bases and J dropped 9 bases, with 20 bases sitting between them. The CDR3 is CASSSGGSSRVEQFF. The CDR3 DNA follows: TGTGCCAGCAGCAGTGGGGGATCTAGCAGGGTTGAGCAGTTCTTC.

This clonotype was seen a few times. The genes are TRBV7-6 and TRBJ2-1; 9 positions match TRBD1. The CDR3 contains 15 residues. V shed 3 bases, J shed 5 bases, and the junction held 5 bases outside the gene matches. The germline CDR1 and CDR2 sequences are SGHVS and FNYEAQ. CDR3 protein: CASSLGTGLNNEQFF. The DNA of the CDR3 is TGTGCCAGCAGCTTGGGGACAGGGCTAAACAATGAGCAGTTCTTC. Full variable domain (outside the CDR3, taken from reference TRBV7-6 and TRBJ2-1): GAGVSQSPRYKVTKRGQDVALRCDPISGHVSLYWYRQALGQGPEFLTYFNYEAQQDKSGLPNDRFSAERPEGSISTLTIQRTEQRDSAMYRCASSLGTGLNNEQFFGPGTRLTVL.

This clonotype was recorded a few times. The rearrangement links TRBV6-6 to TRBJ1-5; D is perhaps TRBD1 (6 bases). Germline V gene sequence: CDR1 MNHNY, CDR2 SVGAGI (reference sequence). The CDR3 loop spans 13 amino acids. Trimming pared 6 bases from V and 7 bases from J, leaving 13 bases between. The CDR3 nucleotides read TGTGCCAGCAGACAGGGACTGGGGCAGCCCCAGCATTTT. Translating it yields CASRQGLGQPQHF.